These 18 T cell receptor beta chains came from one sample sequenced in a study of blood T cells in healthy people across ages. The authors ran a second PCR of 7 to 11 cycles using a sample-barcoded 5' primer and a J-beta primer mix. TCRdb called the 5' RACE reads again in MiXCR, with one record for every CDR3 protein. Of some 1.8 million distinct CDR3 sequences in the sample, about two fifths were seen once. The material sequenced was blood. The receptors here all came from a human donor in good health.

The chain uses TRBV20-1 and TRBJ2-1; no clear D gene. CDR1 and CDR2 from the germline V gene are DFQATT and SNEGSKA (reference sequence). The ends were cut back, 0 bases at V and 6 bases at J, with 12 bases in the middle. The CDR3 contains 14 residues. This chain's CDR3 is CSARDPSSGNEQFF. The CDR3 nucleotides are TGCAGTGCTAGAGACCCCTCCAGTGGCAATGAGCAGTTCTTC.

This clonotype was seen only a few times. The chain is built from TRBV29-1 and TRBJ2-5; D is perhaps TRBD1 or TRBD2 (7 bases each). The germline V gene encodes CDR1 SQVTM and CDR2 ANQGSEA. The CDR3 loop spans 13 amino acids. V was pared by 6 bases and J by 1 base, with 12 bases between. The CDR3 reads CSVGGTAQETQYF. As DNA, the CDR3 is TGCAGCGTGGGGGGGACAGCCCAAGAGACCCAGTACTTC.

The genes are TRBV11-2 and TRBJ2-1; TRBD2 matches at 9 bases. This CDR3 has 19 residues. V was pared by 5 bases and J by 8 bases, with 22 bases of the junction left unmatched. Germline assignment: CDR1 SGHAT and CDR2 FQNNGV. The CDR3 DNA follows: TGTGCCAGCAGCCACCCCAATTTGGGCGGGGGGGCCGGAATCGATGAGCAGTTCTTC. This translates into CASSHPNLGGGAGIDEQFF.

The sample holds one count of this clonotype. This sequence joins TRBV20-1 and TRBJ2-7, with D maybe TRBD2 (6 bases). From germline, CDR1 is DFQATT and CDR2 SNEGSKA (reference sequence). This CDR3 region has 15 residues. V was shortened by 1 base and J by 2 bases, with 15 bases between the two germline ends. The DNA for the CDR3 is TGCAGTGCTAGAGCCTGGGAGGAGAATACCTACGAGCAGTACTTC. Translating it yields CSARAWEENTYEQYF.

The rearrangement links TRBV5-8 to TRBJ2-1; TRBD2 aligns across 9 bases. V dropped 4 bases and J dropped 8; count of bases not matched to a gene: 25. The CDR3 loop spans 20 amino acids. Germline CDR1 and CDR2: SGHTS and YDEGEE. CDR3 amino acids: CASSEFRLAGANSSGDEQFF. The CDR3, as DNA: TGTGCCAGCAGCGAGTTCCGGTTAGCGGGGGCCAACTCCTCAGGGGATGAGCAGTTCTTC.

This clonotype was observed a few times. The CDR3 DNA reads as TGCAGCGTCGAGGATGACAGGGATAGAAGCTCCTACGAGCAGTACTTC. It yields the protein CSVEDDRDRSSYEQYF. This chain connects TRBV29-1 to TRBJ2-7; TRBD1 aligns across 7 bases. After removal of 6 bases from V and 0 bases from J, the junction contained 14 bases not matched to a gene. This CDR3 comprises 16 residues. CDR1 and CDR2 from the germline V gene are SQVTM and ANQGSEA.

The V and J genes are TRBV6-2 or TRBV6-3 and TRBJ1-5; the D is unclear. The V end was cut by 4 bases, the J end by 4 bases, with 17 bases between. This CDR3 has 16 amino acids. Germline V gene sequence: CDR1 MNHEY, CDR2 SVGEGT. The CDR3 region has the DNA TGTGCCAGCAGTTCCCGGGCAGCAGTAGGAAATCAGCCCCAGCATTTT. Translated, it gives CASSSRAAVGNQPQHF.

The genes are TRBV5-6 and TRBJ2-1, with 9 bases lining up with TRBD1. Germline loops: CDR1 SGHDT, CDR2 YYEEEE. V was pared by 1 base and J by 4 bases, with 9 bases of the junction left unmatched. The CDR3 spans 17 residues. This CDR3 is CASSLLTGTGSYNEQFF. For the CDR3, the DNA is TGTGCCAGCAGCTTGCTTACCGGGACAGGGTCATACAATGAGCAGTTCTTC.

This clonotype was observed a handful of times. The chain has TRBV7-2 and TRBJ2-3; possibly TRBD2 for D (6 bases). Trimming removed 4 bases at V and 2 bases at J, with 16 bases between. This CDR3 has 16 amino acids. Germline V lookup: CDR1 SGHTA, CDR2 FQGNSA. The CDR3 DNA is TGTGCCAGCAGCTCTATGGGTAGCGGAAACACAGATACGCAGTATTTT. Translation gives CASSSMGSGNTDTQYF.

The chain has TRBV28 and TRBJ1-1; D unclear. The CDR3 is made up of 11 amino acids. V lost 2 bases and J lost 8, with 6 bases in between. Germline V gives CDR1 MDHEN, CDR2 SYDVKM. CDR3 DNA: TGTGCCAGCAGTTTAAACCGAGAAGCTTTCTTT. Encoded protein: CASSLNREAFF. The full variable domain, completed using reference TRBV28 and TRBJ1-1, is DVKVTQSSRYLVKRTGEKVFLECVQDMDHENMFWYRQDPGLGLRLIYFSYDVKMKEKGDIPEGYSVSREKKERFSLILESASTNQTSMYLCASSLNREAFFGQGTRLTVV.

Only a few counts were recorded for this clonotype. V usage is TRBV6-2 or TRBV6-3 and J usage is TRBJ2-5; TRBD1 aligns across 11 bases. TRBJ2-7 explains the end of the DNA better; the J call may be wrong. The CDR3 runs 14 residues. Germline V lookup: CDR1 MNHEY, CDR2 SVGEGT. CDR3 region: CASARDRGFHEQYF. The CDR3, as DNA: TGTGCCAGCGCAAGGGACAGGGGGTTCCACGAGCAGTACTTC.

The table lists this clonotype with a few counts. The chain is built from TRBV5-1 and TRBJ2-2; D uncertain. Looked up from germline, CDR1 is SGHRS and CDR2 is YFSETQ. CDR3 length equals 15 residues. Trimming stripped 0 bases from V and 2 bases from J, with 8 bases between. The CDR3 here is CASSLGGFNTGELFF. As DNA, the CDR3 is TGCGCCAGCAGCTTGGGTGGCTTTAACACCGGGGAGCTGTTTTTT.

J is TRBJ1-4 and V is TRBV7-2; D is uncertain. This CDR3 spans 14 amino acids. The germline V and J ends were trimmed by 0 bases and 10 bases, with 12 bases remaining between them. CDR1 and CDR2 (germline): SGHTA, FQGNSA. CDR3 sequence (DNA): TGTGCCAGCAGCTTAGCTGGGTATGGAGGAAAACTGTTTTTT. Protein: CASSLAGYGGKLFF.

The chain recombines TRBV7-8 with TRBJ1-2, with TRBD1 matching over 8 bases. Germline CDR1 reads SGHVS; CDR2 reads FQNEAQ. This CDR3 has 15 amino acids. With 4 bases clipped from V and 4 bases from J, the junction kept 8 bases outside the gene matches. CDR3 sequence (DNA): TGTGCCAGCAGCTCCTTCGGGGGACAGGCCTATGGCTACACCTTC. Its translation is CASSSFGGQAYGYTF.

The rearrangement joins TRBV20-1 to TRBJ1-1, with a weak D call TRBD1 (6 bases). Between the trimmed V and J ends, which lost 3 bases and 0 bases, there was a span of 8 bases. The CDR3 has 13 residues. Germline CDR1 reads DFQATT; CDR2 reads SNEGSKA (reference sequence). CDR3 nucleotides: TGCAGTGCTAGCGGGACATTGAACACTGAAGCTTTCTTT. As protein: CSASGTLNTEAFF.

CDR3 nucleotides: TGTGCCAGCAGCTCTCCCGGACTGGATAACAATGAGCAGTACTTC. This translates into CASSSPGLDNNEQYF. The rearrangement links TRBV7-3 to TRBJ2-5; a weak D match, TRBD2 (5 bases). Trimming pared 4 bases from V and 11 bases from J, leaving 23 bases between. CDR3 length: 15 residues. Germline V gene lookup returns CDR1 SGHTA and CDR2 FQGTGA.

This clonotype turned up a few times. The chain carries TRBV7-8 and TRBJ2-3, with a weak D call TRBD1 (5 bases). Trimming left V 2 bases short and J 2 bases short, with 17 bases between. This CDR3 contains 17 residues. CDR1 and CDR2 (germline): SGHVS, FQNEAQ. The CDR3 is CASSLPVGRPNTDTQYF. CDR3 nucleotide sequence: TGTGCCAGCAGCTTACCGGTGGGGCGTCCTAACACAGATACGCAGTATTTT.

The genes are TRBV24-1 and TRBJ2-1; D is uncertain. This CDR3 has 14 amino acids. Trimming took 4 bases from V and 4 from J, leaving 10 bases between them. Germline CDR1 reads KGHDR; CDR2 reads SFDVKD. The CDR3: CATSEHGRYNEQFF. The DNA of the CDR3 is TGTGCCACCAGTGAACACGGCCGGTACAATGAGCAGTTCTTC.